The clone carrying this T cell receptor beta chain turned up a few times. Its target is unknown. The sample belongs to a study of T-cell memory formation after mild COVID-19. About the study: Largely, the TCR clusters proved donor specific.

The germline V gene has CDR1 MNHEY and CDR2 SVGAGI. With 6 bases removed from V and 8 bases from J, the gap between germline ends came to 13 bases. The CDR3 has 12 residues. 5'RACE with constant-segment primers built TCRalpha and TCRbeta cDNA libraries with UMIs. Using its own MiXCR run on the 5' RACE reads, TCRdb lists one record per CDR3 protein. The repertoire has 500,000 to 600,000 distinct CDR3 sequences, around 17% of them found once; the top ten carry around 12%. Study conclusions and caveats: There were some responding clones in pre-infection memory, which suggested that cross-reactive memory had joined.

The source of this sequence is an adult woman who had mild COVID-19 (a few samples of this study predate the infection). Cell type and time point are not known. The sample consisted of PBMCs or a T cell subset sorted from them (not recorded which). V and J are TRBV6-5 and TRBJ1-2; the D gene is possibly TRBD1 (5 bases). The CDR3 reads CASRPGAGGYTF. In DNA, the CDR3 is TGTGCCAGCAGGCCCGGGGCAGGGGGCTACACCTTC.